These 18 T cell receptor beta chains share one sample of origin, sequenced in a study of blood T cell repertoires in COVID-19. The assay was immunoSEQ multiplex PCR, and TCRdb's table has in-frame clones only and misses some. The data contain around 200,000 clones, around 90% of them singletons. The specimen sequenced was peripheral blood. The receptors were gathered from a woman aged 18-29 years who had recovered from COVID-19.

The chain's CDR3 is CASSSLIQGFEQYF. DNA of the CDR3: TGTGCCAGCAGTTCACTAATCCAGGGGTTCGAGCAGTACTTC. This chain joins TRBV6-5 and TRBJ2-7; D is possibly TRBD1 (6 bases). The CDR3 contains 14 residues. Germline assignment: CDR1 MNHEY and CDR2 SVGAGI. The V and J ends lost 4 bases and 6 bases respectively, with 16 bases between them.

This chain links TRBV3-1 (or the pseudogene TRBV3-2) with TRBJ2-7; 7 positions match TRBD1. J was trimmed by 2 bases and V by 6 bases; bases with no gene match: 4. Germline CDR1 is LGHDT and CDR2 is YNNKEL (reference sequence). The CDR3 consists of 13 residues. The CDR3 here is CASRVGGTYEQYF. As DNA, the CDR3 is TGTGCCAGCAGGGTAGGGGGCACCTACGAGCAGTACTTC.

A word on this clone: Other DNA sequences from this sample encode an identical CDR3 as well. The rearrangement joins TRBV6-5 to TRBJ1-1; no firm D call. The CDR3 has 13 amino acids. V was pared by 0 bases and J by 4 bases, with 6 bases between. Germline values: CDR1 MNHEY, CDR2 SVGAGI. CDR3 in DNA: TGTGCCAGCAGTTACTCTAGGAGCACTGAAGCTTTCTTT. Protein: CASSYSRSTEAFF.

The genes are TRBV9 and TRBJ2-7; 8 bases map to TRBD2. The germline V gene has CDR1 SGDLS and CDR2 YYNGEE. V lost 3 bases to trimming and J lost 3 bases; unmatched junction nucleotides: 8. CDR3 length: 15 amino acids. CDR3 residues: CASSARSGSGYEQYF. Here the CDR3 DNA reads TGTGCCAGCAGCGCCAGAAGCGGGAGTGGCTACGAGCAGTACTTC.

This chain joins TRBV2 and TRBJ2-2; D is possibly TRBD1 (6 bases). V lost 5 bases, J lost 7 bases, and 14 bases lay in between. Per germline, CDR1 SNHLY and CDR2 FYNNEI. This CDR3 is built from 14 residues. The CDR3 coding sequence is TGTGCCAGCAGTATCCAGGGGCCCAACGGGGAGCTGTTTTTT. This codes for CASSIQGPNGELFF.

This chain uses TRBV6-5 with TRBJ2-3, with D possibly being TRBD2 (6 bases). Per germline, CDR1 MNHEY and CDR2 SVGAGI. The CDR3 has 15 residues. V lost 2 bases and J lost 0, with 9 bases in between. The CDR3 protein is CASSYGTASTDTQYF. The CDR3 DNA follows: TGTGCCAGCAGTTACGGGACTGCGAGCACAGATACGCAGTATTTT.

The chain uses TRBV3-1 (or the pseudogene TRBV3-2) and TRBJ2-1; 11 nucleotides line up with TRBD1. Germline CDR1 and CDR2: LGHDT and YNNKEL (reference sequence). The trim removed 3 bases at V and 9 bases at J, leaving 4 bases unmatched. This CDR3 has 14 residues. CDR3 in DNA: TGTGCCAGCAGCCAGAGGGACAGGGGGAGTGAGCAGTTCTTC. It yields the protein CASSQRDRGSEQFF.

The gene calls are TRBV14 and TRBJ2-2; the D gene is possibly TRBD2 (5 bases). The CDR3 length is 13 residues. Germline-derived CDR1 and CDR2 are SGHDN and FVKESK. The V end lost 3 bases, the J end lost 10 bases, and 12 bases lay between the germline ends. The CDR3 here is CASSHPGNMELFF. In nucleotides, the CDR3 is TGTGCCAGCAGCCACCCGGGGAATATGGAGCTGTTTTTT.

The genes are TRBV27 and TRBJ2-1, with 7 positions matching TRBD2. The germline V gene has CDR1 MNHEY and CDR2 SMNVEV (reference sequence). There are 15 residues in the CDR3. V lost 2 bases to trimming and J lost 4 bases; unmatched junction nucleotides: 5. CDR3 DNA sequence: TGTGCCAGCAGTTTAGCGGGAGTTGTTTACAATGAGCAGTTCTTC. It yields the protein CASSLAGVVYNEQFF.

This chain joins TRBV15 and TRBJ1-1; weak D call: TRBD1 (5 bases). The CDR3 runs 13 residues. CDR1 and CDR2 (germline): LNHNV, YYDKDF (reference sequence). Deletions cut 4 bases from V and 5 bases from J, with 11 bases between. DNA of the CDR3: TGTGCCACCAGCAACGGGGGGAGGACTGAAGCTTTCTTT. This codes for CATSNGGRTEAFF.

V is TRBV6-1 and J is TRBJ1-1; no clear D gene. The germline gives CDR1 MNHNS, CDR2 SASEGT. This CDR3 has 13 residues. V was trimmed by 0 bases and J by 11 bases, leaving 13 bases between them. CDR3 region: CASSEALRGWAFF. CDR3 nucleotide sequence: TGTGCCAGCAGTGAAGCCTTGAGAGGCTGGGCTTTCTTT.

The genes are TRBV7-2 and TRBJ1-6, with D perhaps TRBD1 (5 bases). The CDR3 is made up of 14 amino acids. The V gene lost 1 base and the J gene lost 8 bases, with 9 bases spanning the gap. The germline gives CDR1 SGHTA, CDR2 FQGNSA. CDR3: CASSLGGGYSPLHF. DNA for the CDR3: TGTGCCAGCAGCTTAGGGGGGGGATATTCACCCCTCCACTTT.

This chain links TRBV11-1 with TRBJ1-2, with 8 bases aligning to TRBD1. This CDR3 is 14 amino acids long. V gave up 3 bases and J gave up 2 bases; unmatched junction bases: 2. Germline V gives CDR1 SGHAT, CDR2 FQDESV (reference sequence). CDR3 sequence: CASSFGTGNYGYTF. Here the CDR3 DNA reads TGTGCCAGCAGCTTCGGGACAGGAAACTATGGCTACACCTTC.

The gene calls are TRBV21-1 and TRBJ2-7; whether TRBD1, the table's D call, matches the DNA was not checked. TRBV21-1 is a pseudogene locus. The length of the CDR3 is 15 residues. The CDR3 is CASSKFQGRAYEQYF. CDR3 nucleotide sequence: TGTGCCAGCAGCAAATTTCAGGGGCGAGCCTACGAGCAGTACTTC.

V gene TRBV19 combines with J gene TRBJ2-1; 11 bases match TRBD2. Germline V gives CDR1 LNHDA, CDR2 SQIVND (reference sequence). Trimming cost V 9 bases and J 9 bases; bases outside gene matches: 16. The CDR3 spans 16 residues. CDR3 nucleotides: TGTGCCAGCTCCGTAGCGGGAGGGCTCCTCAACGGTGAGCAGTTCTTC. Translated: CASSVAGGLLNGEQFF.

The V gene is TRBV18, the J gene TRBJ1-4, with unresolved D. The CDR3 runs 15 residues. Germline-derived CDR1 and CDR2 are KGHSH and LQKENI. Trimming stripped 3 bases from V and 3 bases from J, with 11 bases between. This chain's CDR3 is CASSPTGLANEKLFF. The CDR3 DNA is TGTGCCAGCTCACCTACGGGGTTGGCTAATGAAAAACTGTTTTTT.

The sample holds one count of this clone. This chain joins TRBV11-2 and TRBJ2-7, with D hard to call. The V and J ends lost 8 bases and 3 bases respectively, with 14 bases between them. This CDR3 region has 13 residues. The germline CDR1 and CDR2 sequences are SGHAT and FQNNGV. The DNA of the CDR3 is TGTGCCAGCCGACTGTCCGGAGACTACGAGCAGTACTTC. It yields the protein CASRLSGDYEQYF.

Only a few counts were recorded for this clone. The V and J genes are TRBV19 and TRBJ2-7; 9 nucleotides align to TRBD2. Losses at the gene ends were 0 bases for V and 2 bases for J; bases not matched to a gene: 5. The CDR3 is 16 residues long. CDR1 and CDR2 (germline): LNHDA, SQIVND (reference sequence). CDR3 amino acids: CASSIDLASGTYEQYF. As DNA, the CDR3 is TGTGCCAGTAGTATAGATCTGGCTAGCGGGACCTACGAGCAGTACTTC.